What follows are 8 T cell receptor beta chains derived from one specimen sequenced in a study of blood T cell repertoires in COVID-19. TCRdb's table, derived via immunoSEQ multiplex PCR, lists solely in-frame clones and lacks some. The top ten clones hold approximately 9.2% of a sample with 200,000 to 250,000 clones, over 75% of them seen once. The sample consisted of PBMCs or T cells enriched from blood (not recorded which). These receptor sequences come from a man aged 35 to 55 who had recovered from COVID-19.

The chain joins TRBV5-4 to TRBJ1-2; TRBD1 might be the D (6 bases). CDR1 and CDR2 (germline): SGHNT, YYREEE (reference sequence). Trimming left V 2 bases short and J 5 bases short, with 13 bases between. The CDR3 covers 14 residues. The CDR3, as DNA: TGTGCCAGCAGCTTACAGGGCGAACGATATGGCTACACCTTC. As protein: CASSLQGERYGYTF.

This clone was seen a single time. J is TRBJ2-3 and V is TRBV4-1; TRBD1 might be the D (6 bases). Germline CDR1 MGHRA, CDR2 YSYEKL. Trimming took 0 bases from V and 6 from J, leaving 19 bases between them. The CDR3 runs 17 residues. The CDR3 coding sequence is TGCGCCAGCAGCCAAGAATGGTCTTTTCAGGGGACGGATACGCAGTATTTT. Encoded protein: CASSQEWSFQGTDTQYF.

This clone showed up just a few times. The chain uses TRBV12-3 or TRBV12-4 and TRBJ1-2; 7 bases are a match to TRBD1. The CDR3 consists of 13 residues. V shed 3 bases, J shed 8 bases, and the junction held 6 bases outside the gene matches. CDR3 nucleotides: TGTGCCAGCAGTTTCCGACAGGGCCGGGGCTACACCTTC. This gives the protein CASSFRQGRGYTF.

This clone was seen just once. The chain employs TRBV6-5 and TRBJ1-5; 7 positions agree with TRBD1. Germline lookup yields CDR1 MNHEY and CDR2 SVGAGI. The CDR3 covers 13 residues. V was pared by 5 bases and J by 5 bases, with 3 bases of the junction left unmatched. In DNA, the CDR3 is TGTGCCAGCAGTACAGGGGACCATCAGCCCCAGCATTTT. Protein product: CASSTGDHQPQHF.

In nucleotides, the CDR3 is TGTGCCAGCAGCCGCGCCAGGGCAACTAATGAAAAACTGTTTTTT. Translated, it gives CASSRARATNEKLFF. This chain links TRBV7-9 with TRBJ1-4, with a possible D match to TRBD1 (5 bases). From germline, CDR1 is SEHNR and CDR2 FQNEAQ (reference sequence). Trimming cost V 5 bases and J 0 bases, with 10 bases left between them. This CDR3 comprises 15 residues. The full variable domain, rest sourced from reference TRBV7-9 and TRBJ1-4, is DTGVSQNPRHKITKRGQNVTFRCDPISEHNRLYWYRQTLGQGPEFLTYFQNEAQLEKSRLLSDRFSAERPKGSFSTLEIQRTEQGDSAMYLCASSRARATNEKLFFGSGTQLSVL.

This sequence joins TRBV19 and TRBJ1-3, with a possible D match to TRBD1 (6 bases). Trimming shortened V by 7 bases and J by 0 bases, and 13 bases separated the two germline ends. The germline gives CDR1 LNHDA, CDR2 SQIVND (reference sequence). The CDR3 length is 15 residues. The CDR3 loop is CASMTGHLSGNTIYF. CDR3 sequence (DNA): TGTGCCAGTATGACGGGACATCTCTCTGGAAACACCATATATTTT.

DNA for the CDR3: TGTGCCAGCAGTGACTCCGGGACACCCTACGAGCAGTACTTC. This translates into CASSDSGTPYEQYF. This chain joins TRBV28 and TRBJ2-7; D is possibly TRBD1 (6 bases). Trimming stripped 5 bases from V and 2 bases from J, with 13 bases between. The CDR3 covers 14 residues. Germline values: CDR1 MDHEN, CDR2 SYDVKM.

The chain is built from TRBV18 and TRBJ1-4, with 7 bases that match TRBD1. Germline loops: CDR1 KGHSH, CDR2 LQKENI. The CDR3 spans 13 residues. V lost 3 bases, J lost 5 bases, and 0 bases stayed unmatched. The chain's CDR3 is CASSPDRNEKLFF. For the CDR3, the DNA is TGTGCCAGCTCACCGGACAGGAATGAAAAACTGTTTTTT.